One sample yielded the 4 T cell receptor beta chains listed below, sequenced in a study of CD8 T cells in Susac syndrome. RNA, at about 0.45 to 1 ug, was reverse transcribed with random hexamers. TCRdb ran MiXCR on the immunoSEQ multiplex PCR reads and lists one entry per CDR3 protein. The sample includes 170,000 or so distinct CDR3 sequences, about 93% seen only once; the top ten take 0.099%. Sample: CD4+ T cells from PBMCs. These receptors all come from a human donor with Susac syndrome.

The chain recombines TRBV5-1 with TRBJ2-7; 7 nucleotides match TRBD2. Losses at the gene ends were 5 bases for V and 0 bases for J; bases not matched to a gene: 5. CDR1 and CDR2 from the germline V gene are SGHRS and YFSETQ. The CDR3 has 14 residues. For the CDR3, the DNA is TGCGCCAGCAGTGGCGGGAGCAGCTCCTACGAGCAGTACTTC. As protein: CASSGGSSSYEQYF.

The rearrangement uses TRBV29-1 and TRBJ1-1; TRBD1 matches at 7 bases. In germline, CDR1 is SQVTM, CDR2 ANQGSEA. The V gene end was trimmed by 7 bases and the J gene end by 4 bases; junction bases not matched to a gene: 12. The CDR3 covers 14 residues. In DNA form, the CDR3 reads TGCAGCGCTGACATGACAGGGCTGGGCACTGAAGCTTTCTTT. It encodes CSADMTGLGTEAFF.

The chain is built from TRBV12-3 or TRBV12-4 and TRBJ2-7; D is uncertain. The CDR3 is 15 residues long. V was shortened by 1 base and J by 0 bases, with 10 bases between the two germline ends. The chain's CDR3 is CASSLGYSSSYEQYF. The DNA of the CDR3 is TGTGCCAGCAGTTTAGGTTACTCGAGCTCCTACGAGCAGTACTTC.

This clonotype was counted a single time. The CDR3 loop reads CSAIEIRAGHYGYTF. The DNA for the CDR3 is TGCAGTGCTATAGAGATCAGGGCCGGGCATTATGGCTACACCTTC. The J gene is TRBJ1-2, the V gene TRBV20-1; D might be TRBD1 (5 bases). The CDR3 is 15 residues long. The V gene's germline CDR1 is DFQATT and CDR2 SNEGSKA (reference sequence). The V and J ends lost 4 bases and 5 bases respectively, with 20 bases between them.